Reported below is one T cell receptor (beta chain). Its specificity is unknown. The sample is drawn from a study of regulatory T cells in long-lasting Graves disease. Overall study: Over 5 years of antithyroid drugs plus positive TSH receptor antibodies defined persistent Graves' disease. Findings of the study overall: Among persistent patients, a larger number of public clonotypes were shared (about 3,000) than among newly diagnosed patients (roughly 910).

Construction of the TCR beta libraries employed iRepertoire HTBI primers in conjunction with Arm-PCR of CDR3 regions. TCRdb used MiXCR to reprocess the multiplex PCR reads, holding one entry per CDR3 protein. The sample carries hundreds of thousands of distinct CDR3 sequences, roughly 21% recorded once. The time point denotes: persistent/refractory GD, antithyroid drugs over 5 years with positive TRAb. RNA extracted from PBMCs served as the sequencing template. Nine milliliters of peripheral blood were taken and placed in EDTA tubes. The source was peripheral blood mononuclear cells (PBMCs), collected when the disease was refractory, from a patient treated with antithyroid drugs. The receptor was isolated from a female donor with Graves disease.

CDR3: CASSLAGIQETQYF. Here the CDR3 DNA reads TGTGCCAGCAGCTTAGCGGGGATTCAAGAGACCCAGTACTTC. The V and J genes are TRBV7-9 and TRBJ2-5; D not certain. With 0 bases removed from V and 2 bases from J, the gap between germline ends came to 7 bases. There are 14 residues in the CDR3. Germline CDR1 SEHNR, CDR2 FQNEAQ (reference sequence).